The T cell receptor (beta chain) described here comes from a study of T-cell memory formation after mild COVID-19. In the study overall: TCR clusters largely stayed donor specific. Points from the study as a whole: Researchers report contracting CD4+ clones mostly in CM and EM, with CD8+ clones in EMRA. Day 15 to 85 contracting clones showed balanced CD4/CD8; day 15 to 37 expanders favored CD4+.

This clonotype has just a few counts. Its antigen is currently unknown. Researchers used 5'RACE with constant-segment primers to make TCR alpha and TCR beta cDNA libraries that carry sample barcodes and UMIs. One entry per CDR3 protein results from TCRdb running MiXCR on the 5' RACE reads. The sample includes 200,000 to 300,000 distinct CDR3 sequences, approximately 15% of them seen just once. V lost 5 bases and J 4 bases, leaving 14 bases between the germline ends. The CDR3 extends over 15 amino acids. Looked up from germline, CDR1 is SGHVS and CDR2 is FQNEAQ. V is TRBV7-8 and J is TRBJ2-2; no clear D. The receptor's source is an adult woman who had mild COVID-19 (a few samples of this study predate the infection). Cell type and time point are not known. Sequenced sample: PBMCs or a T cell subset sorted from them (not recorded which). For the CDR3, the DNA is TGTGCCAGCAGCCGATACGGGTTTATCACCGGGGAGCTGTTTTTT. The encoded protein is CASSRYGFITGELFF.